The clone carrying this T cell receptor (beta chain) came up once. Its antigen remains unknown. This entry belongs to a study of post-analysis software for immune sequencing data. Trimming shortened V by 7 bases and J by 3 bases, and 19 bases separated the two germline ends. CDR3 size: 14 residues. Germline CDR1 and CDR2: DFQATT and SNEGSKA (reference sequence). The library was made from cDNA and included unique molecular identifiers. Each CDR3 protein gets one entry after TCRdb re-called the PCR reads with MiXCR. This sample has 750,000 to 900,000 distinct CDR3 sequences, with approximately 44% found just once. Overall study findings and caveats: Controls significantly exceeded multiple sclerosis patients in normalized Chao1 diversity. Patients carried roughly 5 TRBV segments more frequently than controls did, and TRBV5-6, TRBV5-1 and TRBV20-1 were among them.

This chain joins TRBV20-1 and TRBJ2-7; D uncertain. What was sequenced was blood. The clonotype comes from a girl aged 10 to 17 with multiple sclerosis. CDR3: CSVIPGLTGYEQYF. Here the CDR3 DNA reads TGCAGTGTGATTCCCGGGCTAACGGGCTACGAGCAGTACTTC.